This TCR beta chain was identified during a study of T-cell memory formation after mild COVID-19 (dated by TCRdb to the early 2020s). Notes on the research overall: TCR sequence clusters from the two donors were found to be largely donor specific. In a couple of donors, T-cell clones that expanded and contracted after mild COVID-19 were followed by sequencing TCRalpha and TCRbeta repertoires longitudinally. The cohort was made up of two young adult volunteers, one female and one male, who were previously healthy.

On the study overall, not on this receptor specifically: The study covered only a couple of mild cases, and larger cohorts including severe cases with pre-infection samples were considered necessary. Contracting CD4+ clones appeared mostly in the CM and EM memory subsets, whereas CD8+ clones were enriched in EMRA. The second-wave clones that peaked on day 37 were not confirmed to be SARS-CoV-2 specific. From day 15 to 85, contracting clones showed balanced CD4/CD8 phenotypes, whereas a second wave of clones that expanded from day 15 to 37 leaned towards CD4+. Some responding clones were detected in pre-infection memory, which suggested that pre-existing cross-reactive memory T cells had joined the SARS-CoV-2 response.

The CDR3 runs 13 amino acids, cysteine and phenylalanine included. Of all the DNA, just the CDR3 is kept, 39 bases in frame from base 1. For CDR1 and CDR2, the germline V gene lists LGHNA and YSLEER. Deletion took 0 bases off V and 3 bases off J, with a span of 6 bases between the germline ends. This clonotype has just a few counts. Its binding antigen is unknown. Base quality data are lacking; no much larger clone is found one base away. The reads were generated on an Illumina NovaSeq 6000. Using 5'RACE with constant-segment primers, TCRalpha and TCRbeta cDNA libraries were constructed, with sample barcodes and unique molecular identifiers added in the process. RNA was extracted from every sample with Trizol reagent. The libraries were amplified in two PCR steps, and the second step added a second sample barcode and Illumina TruSeq adapters. Sequencing of libraries was performed on an Illumina NovaSeq with 2 x 150 bp paired-end reads. The authors' pipeline ran thus. With migec v1.2.7, reads were demultiplexed and then collapsed into UMI-guided consensus sequences. Using mixcr v2.1.11, UMI consensuses were aligned to TRA and TRB V and J templates and then assembled into clonotypes. Clonotypes were classified as expanded or contracted when called significant by both edgeR and NoisET, with noise models trained on biological replicates. For edgeR calls, the thresholds were a false discovery rate-adjusted p below 0.01 and a log2 fold-change of 1. As an exploratory analysis of dynamics, max-normalized trajectories of the 1000 most abundant clonotypes were examined by PCA with hierarchical clustering. The CD4 or CD8 phenotype of responding clones was assigned using the separately sequenced CD4+ and CD8+ repertoires. In-frame beta chains were kept once TCRdb had trimmed the public reads at Q25 with fastp and called clones with MiXCR. A single entry per CDR3 protein holds the most common genes and DNA from its merged rows. These V and J calls derive from TCRdb rather than the authors' analysis. Across this sample there are around 250,000 distinct CDR3 sequences, with approximately 9% seen only once. The ten largest clonotypes hold under 25% of the sample.

PBMCs were isolated by Ficoll-Paque density gradient centrifugation. Sequencing was carried out using PBMCs or a T cell subset sorted from them (not recorded which). This clonotype was obtained from a man in his late teens or twenties who had mild COVID-19 (a few samples of this study predate the infection). The sample titles of this study are shuffled in the database, so cell type and time point are left out; the donor was told from shared clones. The chain links TRBV4-3 with TRBJ2-7; the D gene cannot be resolved reliably. The CDR3 region reads CASSQDGSYEQYF. The bases read TGCGCCAGCAGCCAAGATGGCAGCTACGAGCAGTACTTC.